This is a list of T cell receptor beta chains from one sample in a study of shared clonotypes between healthy human individuals. Profiled with immunoSEQ multiplex PCR; TCRdb holds only in-frame clones, not every one. The table lists 95,000 to 120,000 clones, roughly two thirds of them singletons. Sequenced sample: memory CD8+ T cells sorted from blood. The receptor source for this set is a woman in her 30s in good health. CDR3s include the opening cysteine and the closing phenylalanine or tryptophan. Each record gives: J gene, V gene, clone size, D gene, CDR3 protein, CDR3 DNA. A D gene is named only where the DNA matches it firmly. Rows may omit the clone size; those that give it use once, few, many or a size class.

J: TRBJ2-1
V: TRBV7-2
size: .
D: .
CDR3: CASSLVGLSYEQFF
DNA: TGTGCCAGCAGCTTAGTGGGACTCTCCTACGAGCAGTTCTTC

J: TRBJ2-3
V: TRBV6-5
size: few
D: .
CDR3: CAISDTDTDTQYF
DNA: TGTGCCATCAGTGACACCGACACAGATACGCAGTATTTT

J: TRBJ2-5
V: TRBV11-2
size: .
D: .
CDR3: CASSLDYAVETQYF
DNA: TGTGCCAGCAGCTTAGATTATGCGGTAGAGACCCAGTACTTC

J: TRBJ2-7
V: TRBV7-8
size: .
D: .
CDR3: CASSPEVPGEQYF
DNA: TGTGCCAGCAGCCCGGAGGTACCCGGGGAGCAGTACTTC

J: TRBJ1-4
V: TRBV7-9
size: .
D: .
CDR3: CASSLQAGGEKLFF
DNA: TGTGCCAGCAGCTTACAAGCCGGAGGGGAAAAACTGTTTTTT

J: TRBJ2-1
V: TRBV4-1
size: .
D: TRBD2
CDR3: CASSQGPRDYSEAKFF
DNA: TGCGCCAGCAGCCAGGGCCCCCGGGACTACTCAGAGGCCAAGTTCTTC

J: TRBJ2-1
V: TRBV11-2
size: once
D: TRBD2
CDR3: CASSPQRDSYNEQFF
DNA: TGTGCCAGCAGCCCTCAGCGGGACTCCTACAATGAGCAGTTCTTC

J: TRBJ2-5
V: TRBV11-3
size: .
D: .
CDR3: CASSLGQQETQYF
DNA: TGTGCCAGCAGCTTAGGTCAACAAGAGACCCAGTACTTC

J: TRBJ2-7
V: TRBV27
size: .
D: .
CDR3: CASRADSSYEQYF
DNA: TGTGCCAGCAGGGCGGACAGCTCCTACGAGCAGTACTTC

J: TRBJ2-7
V: TRBV6-1
size: .
D: .
CDR3: CASSIRRDPYEQYF
DNA: TGTGCCAGCAGTATCAGACGGGACCCCTACGAGCAGTACTTC

J: TRBJ2-1
V: TRBV27
size: .
D: .
CDR3: CASSLGIARGANEQFF
DNA: TGTGCCAGCAGTTTAGGGATAGCGCGAGGAGCTAATGAGCAGTTCTTC

J: TRBJ2-7
V: TRBV7-8
size: once
D: .
CDR3: CASSTTQGSGYEQYF
DNA: TGTGCCAGCAGCACCACACAGGGATCCGGGTACGAGCAGTACTTC

J: TRBJ2-7
V: TRBV13
size: .
D: .
CDR3: CASSYGRYEQYF
DNA: TGTGCCAGCAGCTACGGACGCTACGAGCAGTACTTC

J: TRBJ2-3
V: TRBV6-4
size: .
D: .
CDR3: CASSDAAGSTDTQYF
DNA: TGTGCCAGCAGTGACGCGGCGGGCAGCACAGATACGCAGTATTTT

J: TRBJ2-1
V: TRBV25-1
size: few
D: TRBD2
CDR3: CASSDGGSGRPTNEQFF
DNA: TGTGCCAGCAGCGATGGGGGGAGCGGGAGACCAACAAATGAGCAGTTCTTC

J: TRBJ2-7
V: TRBV5-5
size: .
D: .
CDR3: CASSLVGGGEQYF
DNA: TGTGCCAGCAGCTTGGTGGGGGGAGGCGAGCAGTACTTC

J: TRBJ1-1
V: TRBV5-6
size: .
D: .
CDR3: CASSPPGIRTEAFF
DNA: TGTGCCAGCAGCCCGCCGGGGATAAGAACTGAAGCTTTCTTT

J: TRBJ2-7
V: TRBV29-1
size: .
D: TRBD1
CDR3: CSVLRGLDEQYF
DNA: TGCAGCGTTCTCAGGGGGCTCGACGAGCAGTACTTC

J: TRBJ1-2
V: TRBV4-2
size: .
D: .
CDR3: CASSLNPKETNYGYTF
DNA: TGTGCCAGCAGCTTGAACCCCAAAGAAACAAACTATGGCTACACCTTC

J: TRBJ2-3
V: TRBV5-4
size: many
D: .
CDR3: CASSLGSGNTDTQYF
DNA: TGTGCCAGCAGCTTGGGTAGTGGGAACACAGATACGCAGTATTTT

J: TRBJ1-1
V: TRBV6-6
size: .
D: TRBD1
CDR3: CASSNPPGQQNTEAFF
DNA: TGTGCCAGCAGCAACCCTCCGGGACAGCAGAACACTGAAGCTTTCTTT

J: TRBJ2-7
V: TRBV23-1
size: .
D: .
CDR3: CASTTRAPYEQYF
DNA: TGCGCCAGCACTACCCGTGCTCCCTACGAGCAGTACTTC

J: TRBJ2-7
V: TRBV7-8
size: .
D: TRBD1
CDR3: CASSTGQGPSYEQYF
DNA: TGTGCCAGCAGCACGGGACAGGGGCCTAGCTACGAGCAGTACTTC

J: TRBJ2-7
V: TRBV7-6
size: .
D: .
CDR3: CASSLEVSHEQYF
DNA: TGTGCCAGCAGCTTAGAGGTGAGCCACGAGCAGTACTTC

J: TRBJ2-2
V: TRBV6-5
size: .
D: TRBD2
CDR3: CASKGLAETGELFF
DNA: TGTGCCAGCAAGGGACTAGCTGAGACCGGGGAGCTGTTTTTT

J: TRBJ2-7
V: TRBV25-1
size: once
D: .
CDR3: CASSDAAGTPTYEQYF
DNA: TGTGCCAGCAGTGATGCCGCCGGGACACCTACCTACGAGCAGTACTTC

J: TRBJ1-1
V: TRBV10-2
size: medium-sized
D: .
CDR3: CASSVRENTEAFF
DNA: TGCGCCAGCAGTGTAAGGGAAAACACTGAAGCTTTCTTT

J: TRBJ2-7
V: TRBV7-9
size: .
D: TRBD2
CDR3: CASSFGRLAEGSSYEQYF
DNA: TGTGCCAGCAGCTTTGGTCGGCTAGCGGAAGGGAGCTCCTACGAGCAGTACTTC

J: TRBJ2-1
V: TRBV4-2
size: .
D: .
CDR3: CASSRPVSSYNEQFF
DNA: TGTGCCAGCAGCCGGCCAGTTAGCTCCTACAATGAGCAGTTCTTC

J: TRBJ2-7
V: TRBV4-1
size: .
D: .
CDR3: CASSETTTGSSYEQYF
DNA: TGCGCCAGCAGCGAGACAACAACAGGGAGCTCCTACGAGCAGTACTTC

J: TRBJ1-1
V: TRBV28
size: .
D: .
CDR3: CASNQVGQGPWYTEAFF
DNA: TGTGCCAGCAACCAGGTGGGGCAGGGACCCTGGTACACTGAAGCTTTCTTT

J: TRBJ2-7
V: TRBV27
size: .
D: .
CDR3: CASSYVTGSSYEQYF
DNA: TGTGCCAGCAGTTACGTTACAGGGTCCTCCTACGAGCAGTACTTC

J: TRBJ2-1
V: TRBV27
size: .
D: TRBD2
CDR3: CASRQLAGAYNEQFF
DNA: TGTGCCAGCAGGCAACTAGCGGGAGCCTACAATGAGCAGTTCTTC

J: TRBJ1-1
V: TRBV6-5
size: .
D: .
CDR3: CASSYSNANTEAFF
DNA: TGTGCCAGCAGTTACTCGAACGCGAACACTGAAGCTTTCTTT

J: TRBJ2-4
V: TRBV30
size: few
D: .
CDR3: CAWRIAKNIQYF
DNA: TGTGCCTGGAGAATAGCCAAAAACATTCAGTACTTC

J: TRBJ2-1
V: TRBV11-1
size: .
D: .
CDR3: CASSPRGTSSSYNEQFF
DNA: TGTGCCAGCAGCCCCCGGGGGACTTCTAGCTCCTACAATGAGCAGTTCTTC

J: TRBJ2-7
V: TRBV29-1
size: .
D: .
CDR3: CSVEDGGRASNEQYF
DNA: TGCAGCGTTGAAGATGGGGGTCGGGCCAGCAACGAGCAGTACTTC

J: TRBJ2-5
V: TRBV28
size: few
D: .
CDR3: CASSHRDTSWEQYF
DNA: TGTGCCAGCAGCCATAGGGACACCAGTTGGGAGCAGTACTTC

J: TRBJ1-5
V: TRBV27
size: .
D: .
CDR3: CASSPLGGNQPQHF
DNA: TGTGCCAGCAGTCCCCTGGGCGGAAATCAGCCCCAGCATTTT

J: TRBJ1-2
V: TRBV11-2
size: few
D: TRBD1
CDR3: CASSSPTGSRQGVPDGYTF
DNA: TGTGCCAGCAGCTCGCCGACCGGATCCCGACAGGGGGTACCTGATGGCTACACCTTC

J: TRBJ1-2
V: TRBV2
size: .
D: TRBD1
CDR3: CASSEQGPTNYGYTF
DNA: TGTGCCAGCAGCGAACAGGGGCCCACTAACTATGGCTACACCTTC

J: TRBJ2-7
V: TRBV12-1
size: .
D: .
CDR3: CASSFEVKEYF
DNA: TGTGCCAGCAGCTTTGAGGTTAAGGAGTACTTC

J: TRBJ2-1
V: TRBV6-1
size: .
D: TRBD2
CDR3: CASSEVSGSIDEQFF
DNA: TGTGCCAGCAGTGAAGTAAGCGGGAGTATCGATGAGCAGTTCTTC

J: TRBJ2-7
V: TRBV27
size: .
D: TRBD2
CDR3: CASRRWASGIYEQYF
DNA: TGTGCCAGCAGGAGGTGGGCTAGCGGGATCTACGAGCAGTACTTC

J: TRBJ2-1
V: TRBV28
size: .
D: TRBD2
CDR3: CASSPWTSGGNEQFF
DNA: TGTGCCAGCAGTCCGTGGACTAGCGGGGGCAATGAGCAGTTCTTC

J: TRBJ1-1
V: TRBV9
size: .
D: TRBD1
CDR3: CASSVGDRGLEAFF
DNA: TGTGCCAGCAGCGTAGGAGACAGGGGGCTTGAAGCTTTCTTT